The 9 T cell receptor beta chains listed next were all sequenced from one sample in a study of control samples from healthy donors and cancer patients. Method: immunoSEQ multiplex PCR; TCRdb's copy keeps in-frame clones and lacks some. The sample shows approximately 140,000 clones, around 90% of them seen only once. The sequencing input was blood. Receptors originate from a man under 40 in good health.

The CDR3 sequence is CASSLGFGEQYF. CDR3 DNA sequence: TGTGCCAGCAGTTTAGGCTTTGGCGAGCAGTACTTC. The chain recombines TRBV28 with TRBJ2-7; D unclear. The CDR3 covers 12 residues. Germline V gene sequence: CDR1 MDHEN, CDR2 SYDVKM. Trimming pared 2 bases from V and 6 bases from J, leaving 8 bases between. Based on the CDR3 plus reference TRBV28 and TRBJ2-7, the full variable domain is DVKVTQSSRYLVKRTGEKVFLECVQDMDHENMFWYRQDPGLGLRLIYFSYDVKMKEKGDIPEGYSVSREKKERFSLILESASTNQTSMYLCASSLGFGEQYFGPGTRLTVT.

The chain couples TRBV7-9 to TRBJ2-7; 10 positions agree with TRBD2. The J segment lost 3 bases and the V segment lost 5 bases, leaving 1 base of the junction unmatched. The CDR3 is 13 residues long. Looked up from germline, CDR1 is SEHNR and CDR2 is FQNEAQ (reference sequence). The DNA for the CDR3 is TGTGCCAGCAGCACTAGCGGGGACTACGAGCAGTACTTC. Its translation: CASSTSGDYEQYF.

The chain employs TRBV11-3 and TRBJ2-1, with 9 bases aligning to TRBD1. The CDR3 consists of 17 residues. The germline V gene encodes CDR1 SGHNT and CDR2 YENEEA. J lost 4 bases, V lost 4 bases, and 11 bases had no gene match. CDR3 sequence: CASSSTRTGERYNEQFF. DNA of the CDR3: TGTGCCAGCAGCTCAACCAGGACAGGGGAGAGATACAATGAGCAGTTCTTC. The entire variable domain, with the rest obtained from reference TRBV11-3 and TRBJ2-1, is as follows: EAGVVQSPRYKIIEKKQPVAFWCNPISGHNTLYWYLQNLGQGPELLIRYENEEAVDDSQLPKDRFSAERLKGVDSTLKIQPAELGDSAVYLCASSSTRTGERYNEQFFGPGTRLTVL.

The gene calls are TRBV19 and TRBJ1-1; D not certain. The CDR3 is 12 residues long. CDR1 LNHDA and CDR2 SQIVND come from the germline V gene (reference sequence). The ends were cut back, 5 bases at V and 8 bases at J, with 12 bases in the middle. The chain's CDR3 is CASSPRTREAFF. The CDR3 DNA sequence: TGTGCCAGTAGTCCCCGAACAAGAGAAGCTTTCTTT.

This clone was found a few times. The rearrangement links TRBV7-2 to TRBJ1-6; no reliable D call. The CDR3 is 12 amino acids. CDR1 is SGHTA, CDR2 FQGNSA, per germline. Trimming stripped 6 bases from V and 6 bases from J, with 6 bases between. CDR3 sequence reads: CASSYSNSPLHF. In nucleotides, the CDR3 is TGTGCCAGCAGTTACAGTAATTCACCCCTCCACTTT. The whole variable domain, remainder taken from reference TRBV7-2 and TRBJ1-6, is GAGVSQSPSNKVTEKGKDVELRCDPISGHTALYWYRQSLGQGLEFLIYFQGNSAPDKSGLPSDRFSAERTGGSVSTLTIQRTQQEDSAVYLCASSYSNSPLHFGNGTRLTVT.

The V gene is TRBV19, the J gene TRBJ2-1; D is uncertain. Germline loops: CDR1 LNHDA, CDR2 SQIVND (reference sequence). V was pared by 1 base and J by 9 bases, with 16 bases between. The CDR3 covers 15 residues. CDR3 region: CASSIGDHTGSEQFF. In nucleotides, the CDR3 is TGTGCCAGTAGTATAGGTGACCACACCGGCAGTGAGCAGTTCTTC.

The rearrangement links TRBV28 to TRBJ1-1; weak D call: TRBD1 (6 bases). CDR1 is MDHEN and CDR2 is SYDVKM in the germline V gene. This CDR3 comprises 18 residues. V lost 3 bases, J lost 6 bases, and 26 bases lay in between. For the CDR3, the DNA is TGTGCCAGCAGTTTTTCCTGGATAGGCAGGGGAAAGATTCCTGAAGCTTTCTTT. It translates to CASSFSWIGRGKIPEAFF.

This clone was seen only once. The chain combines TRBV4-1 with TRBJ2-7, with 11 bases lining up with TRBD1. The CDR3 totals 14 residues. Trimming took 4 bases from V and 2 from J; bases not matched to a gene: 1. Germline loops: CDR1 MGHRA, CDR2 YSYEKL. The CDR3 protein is CASSRGQGAYEQYF. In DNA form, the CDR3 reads TGCGCCAGCAGCCGGGGACAGGGGGCCTACGAGCAGTACTTC.

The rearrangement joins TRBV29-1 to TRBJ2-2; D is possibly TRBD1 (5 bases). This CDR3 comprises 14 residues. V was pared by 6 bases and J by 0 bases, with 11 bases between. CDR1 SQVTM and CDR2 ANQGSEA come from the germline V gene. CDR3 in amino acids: CSVGHTTNTGELFF. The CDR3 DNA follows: TGCAGCGTAGGACATACGACGAACACCGGGGAGCTGTTTTTT.